The 32 T cell receptor beta chains below come from one sample, sequenced in a study of blood T cell repertoires in COVID-19. Measured with immunoSEQ multiplex PCR; TCRdb has only the in-frame clones, and not every one. This table holds under 85,000 clones, roughly four fifths found once. Source material: peripheral blood. All receptors derive from a woman over 75 with active or convalescent COVID-19.

This sequence joins TRBV6-5 and TRBJ1-6; possibly TRBD1 for D (5 bases). The CDR3 runs 15 residues. The V end lost 6 bases, the J end lost 7 bases, and 16 bases lay between the germline ends. Germline loops: CDR1 MNHEY, CDR2 SVGAGI. The CDR3: CASSPTQGSNSPLHF. The CDR3 bases are TGTGCCAGCAGCCCCACTCAGGGTTCCAATTCACCCCTCCACTTT.

The chain has TRBV9 and TRBJ2-4; weak D call: TRBD2 (6 bases). CDR1 SGDLS and CDR2 YYNGEE come from the germline V gene. The length of the CDR3 is 14 residues. Trimming left V 4 bases short and J 7 bases short, with 15 bases between. CDR3 amino acids: CASSPGGTLNIQYF. Here the CDR3 DNA reads TGTGCCAGCAGCCCGGGCGGGACCCTGAACATTCAGTACTTC.

The chain has TRBV5-1 and TRBJ1-1, with TRBD1 matching 8 bases. J lost 6 bases, V lost 1 base, and 5 bases had no gene match. CDR1 is SGHRS and CDR2 is YFSETQ in the germline V gene. This CDR3 spans 14 amino acids. CDR3 region: CASSLTGTGSEAFF. In DNA, the CDR3 is TGCGCCAGCAGCTTGACCGGGACAGGATCTGAAGCTTTCTTT.

This clone was detected once. The chain couples TRBV7-3 to TRBJ2-1; TRBD1 matches at 8 bases. Germline CDR1 is SGHTA and CDR2 is FQGTGA. The J segment lost 6 bases and the V segment lost 2 bases, leaving 15 bases of the junction unmatched. The CDR3 runs to 18 residues. CDR3 loop: CASSLETKDRGITNEQFF. The CDR3, as DNA: TGTGCCAGCAGCTTAGAAACCAAAGACAGGGGAATTACCAATGAGCAGTTCTTC.

The V and J genes are TRBV30 and TRBJ1-1; TRBD1 aligns across 10 bases. V was pared by 6 bases and J by 5 bases, with 9 bases of the junction left unmatched. This CDR3 comprises 14 residues. Germline assignment: CDR1 GTSNPN and CDR2 SVGIG (reference sequence). Written as DNA, the CDR3 is TGTGCCTGTCGCCGGACAGGGGGAGGGACTGAAGCTTTCTTT. This gives the protein CACRRTGGGTEAFF.

This sequence joins TRBV5-1 and TRBJ2-1, with 10 bases fitting TRBD2. This CDR3 has 16 amino acids. Losses at the gene ends were 0 bases for V and 4 bases for J; bases not matched to a gene: 4. Germline V gene sequence: CDR1 SGHRS, CDR2 YFSETQ. CDR3 nucleotide sequence: TGCGCCAGCAGCTTGGACTCTAGCGGGGGTTACAATGAGCAGTTCTTC. Amino acids: CASSLDSSGGYNEQFF. Variable domain in full (rest from reference TRBV5-1 and TRBJ2-1): KAGVTQTPRYLIKTRGQQVTLSCSPISGHRSVSWYQQTPGQGLQFLFEYFSETQRNKGNFPGRFSGRQFSNSRSEMNVSTLELGDSALYLCASSLDSSGGYNEQFFGPGTRLTVL.

The gene calls are TRBV5-4 and TRBJ1-2; TRBD1 is a possible D gene (5 bases). Trimming stripped 0 bases from V and 0 bases from J, with 15 bases between. This CDR3 comprises 17 residues. Germline lookup yields CDR1 SGHNT and CDR2 YYREEE (reference sequence). The CDR3 is CASSLALSGSANYGYTF. Here the CDR3 DNA reads TGTGCCAGCAGCTTGGCCTTGTCAGGGTCAGCTAACTATGGCTACACCTTC.

The J gene is TRBJ2-1, the V gene TRBV5-1; 9 bases are a match to TRBD2. V was pared by 3 bases and J by 7 bases, with 14 bases of the junction left unmatched. This CDR3 spans 17 amino acids. Germline CDR1 is SGHRS and CDR2 is YFSETQ. The CDR3 coding sequence is TGCGCCAGCAGCTCGATATCGGCCGGGACTAGCACGAATGAGCAGTTCTTC. Translated, it gives CASSSISAGTSTNEQFF. The entire variable domain, with the rest obtained from reference TRBV5-1 and TRBJ2-1, is as follows: KAGVTQTPRYLIKTRGQQVTLSCSPISGHRSVSWYQQTPGQGLQFLFEYFSETQRNKGNFPGRFSGRQFSNSRSEMNVSTLELGDSALYLCASSSISAGTSTNEQFFGPGTRLTVL.

The chain is built from TRBV6-5 and TRBJ2-7, with TRBD1 matching 7 bases. V lost 5 bases to trimming and J lost 6 bases; unmatched junction nucleotides: 7. The CDR3 is 13 residues long. Germline V gene sequence: CDR1 MNHEY, CDR2 SVGAGI. CDR3 coding DNA: TGTGCCAGCAGTCCCGGACAGGTAATCGAGCAGTACTTC. It yields the protein CASSPGQVIEQYF.

The chain couples TRBV19 to TRBJ1-2, with D possibly matching TRBD1 (6 bases). CDR1 and CDR2 (germline): LNHDA, SQIVND (reference sequence). The CDR3 length is 14 residues. Trimming removed 2 bases from V and 2 bases from J, with 9 bases in between. CDR3: CASSILGQNYGYTF. As DNA, the CDR3 is TGTGCCAGTAGTATACTAGGACAGAACTATGGCTACACCTTC.

The J gene is TRBJ2-7, the V gene TRBV4-3; possibly TRBD1 for D (6 bases). Germline V CDR1 and CDR2: LGHNA, YSLEER. V lost 0 bases to trimming and J lost 6 bases, with 21 bases between them. The CDR3 runs 17 residues. CDR3 bases: TGCGCCAGCAGCCAAGAGTCCTCTGGGGGCGGTTCAAGCGAGCAGTACTTC. Its protein is CASSQESSGGGSSEQYF.

The V and J genes are TRBV12-5 and TRBJ1-1; 8 positions match TRBD1. The CDR3 covers 17 residues. Germline V gene data show CDR1 as LGHNT and CDR2 as FRNRAP. V was pared by 3 bases and J by 1 base, with 10 bases of the junction left unmatched. Written as DNA, the CDR3 is TGTGCTAGTGGTTTAGGGATTAAGACAGGGGCGAACACTGAAGCTTTCTTT. Its protein is CASGLGIKTGANTEAFF.

V usage is TRBV4-3 and J usage is TRBJ1-2; D remains ambiguous. The CDR3 runs 16 residues. Trimming removed 2 bases from V and 3 bases from J, with 16 bases in between. CDR1 is LGHNA, CDR2 YSLEER, per germline. DNA for the CDR3: TGCGCCAGCAGCCAACAAAGATATGGGAGGGACTATGGCTACACCTTC. Its protein product is CASSQQRYGRDYGYTF.

This clone was picked up one time. V usage is TRBV15 and J usage is TRBJ2-5, with 11 bases fitting TRBD2. Trimming took 3 bases from V and 2 from J; bases not matched to a gene: 2. This CDR3 has 15 residues. CDR1 and CDR2 (germline): LNHNV, YYDKDF (reference sequence). CDR3 nucleotides: TGTGCCACCAGCAGGGGACTAGCGGAACAAGAGACCCAGTACTTC. This encodes CATSRGLAEQETQYF.

This chain links TRBV19 with TRBJ2-2; D not certain. Trimming shortened V by 5 bases and J by 4 bases, and 14 bases separated the two germline ends. Germline CDR1 and CDR2: LNHDA and SQIVND (reference sequence). This CDR3 has 15 amino acids. The CDR3 DNA reads as TGTGCCAGTAGTCCGAACGTCGGTAGCACCGGGGAGCTGTTTTTT. Its protein is CASSPNVGSTGELFF.

The chain joins TRBV5-1 to TRBJ2-1, with 10 bases fitting TRBD1. Germline V gene sequence: CDR1 SGHRS, CDR2 YFSETQ. Trimming at V came to 4 bases and at J to 9 bases, leaving 10 bases not matched to a gene. The CDR3 length is 15 residues. The CDR3 DNA follows: TGCGCCAGCAGCCGTTCCGGGACAGGGGAGGCTGAGCAGTTCTTC. It codes for CASSRSGTGEAEQFF.

This CDR3 reads CASSPRRGQGSYTGELFF. The CDR3 DNA reads TGTGCCAGCAGTCCTCGACGGGGACAGGGGTCTTACACCGGGGAGCTGTTTTTT. V is TRBV27 and J is TRBJ2-2, with 10 bases aligning to TRBD1. The germline gives CDR1 MNHEY, CDR2 SMNVEV (reference sequence). This CDR3 has 18 amino acids. Trimming cost V 5 bases and J 3 bases; bases outside gene matches: 12.

This sequence joins TRBV6-5 and TRBJ1-6; tentative D call: TRBD1 (5 bases). Germline loops: CDR1 MNHEY, CDR2 SVGAGI. The CDR3 is made up of 13 amino acids. Trimming left V 4 bases short and J 8 bases short, with 9 bases between. The CDR3 region has the DNA TGTGCCAGCAGTTCAGGGTTCGATTCACCCCTCCACTTT. Protein sequence: CASSSGFDSPLHF.

The chain links TRBV23-1 to TRBJ1-1, with D perhaps TRBD1 (5 bases). TRBV23-1 is recorded as an ORF, its role being uncertain. The CDR3 is made up of 15 amino acids. The V end lost 2 bases, the J end lost 0 bases, and 10 bases lay between the germline ends. The CDR3 DNA follows: TGCGCCAGCAGTCAAACCGGGACTTTGAACACTGAAGCTTTCTTT. Translating gives CASSQTGTLNTEAFF.

V and J are TRBV6-5 and TRBJ1-2; 8 bases fit TRBD1. From germline, CDR1 is MNHEY and CDR2 SVGAGI. The CDR3 has 13 amino acids. V dropped 5 bases and J dropped 8; count of bases not matched to a gene: 7. The CDR3 bases are TGTGCCAGCAGTCATCAGGGGGCGGAGGGCTACACCTTC. Its protein product is CASSHQGAEGYTF.

The chain employs TRBV9 and TRBJ2-1; 9 positions agree with TRBD2. Per germline, CDR1 SGDLS and CDR2 YYNGEE. Germline trimming cut 0 bases from V and 6 bases from J; bases unmatched to any gene: 7. CDR3 length: 16 residues. CDR3 in amino acids: CASSVGERGATNEQFF. For the CDR3, the DNA is TGTGCCAGCAGCGTAGGGGAGCGGGGGGCTACCAATGAGCAGTTCTTC.

The chain links TRBV7-9 to TRBJ2-4; TRBD2 is a possible D gene (5 bases). Between the trimmed V and J ends, which lost 2 bases and 0 bases, there was a span of 11 bases. The CDR3 sequence is 16 residues long. Per germline, CDR1 SEHNR and CDR2 FQNEAQ (reference sequence). In DNA form, the CDR3 reads TGTGCCAGCAGCTTACGTGACGGACTAGCCAAAAACATTCAGTACTTC. It specifies CASSLRDGLAKNIQYF.

The chain has TRBV7-6 and TRBJ2-5, with TRBD2 identical over 11 bases. The CDR3 runs 15 residues. Trimming took 5 bases from V and 1 from J; bases not matched to a gene: 3. Germline V gene data show CDR1 as SGHVS and CDR2 as FNYEAQ. The CDR3 loop reads CASSQGTSGQETQYF. CDR3 DNA sequence: TGTGCCAGCAGCCAGGGGACTAGCGGCCAAGAGACCCAGTACTTC.

J is TRBJ1-1 and V is TRBV4-1; a weak D match, TRBD1 (5 bases). The ends were cut back, 0 bases at V and 8 bases at J, with 19 bases in the middle. The CDR3 sequence is 16 residues long. Per germline, CDR1 MGHRA and CDR2 YSYEKL. In DNA form, the CDR3 reads TGCGCCAGCAGCCAAGATGGGCGGCGGGACGGGTGGGAAGCTTTCTTT. This encodes CASSQDGRRDGWEAFF.

The gene calls are TRBV11-2 and TRBJ2-3, with D perhaps TRBD1 (5 bases). Germline V gene lookup returns CDR1 SGHAT and CDR2 FQNNGV. The V gene lost 4 bases and the J gene lost 0 bases, with 14 bases spanning the gap. The CDR3 covers 16 residues. The CDR3 DNA is TGTGCCAGCAGCTCCTACACAGGTGCTAGCACAGATACGCAGTATTTT. It specifies CASSSYTGASTDTQYF.

This rearrangement joins TRBV4-1 to TRBJ2-2; 7 bases are shared with TRBD1. CDR3 length: 16 residues. With V trimmed by 5 bases and J by 1 base, 7 bases remained unmatched. Germline V gene lookup returns CDR1 MGHRA and CDR2 YSYEKL. CDR3 DNA sequence: TGCGCCAGCAGCTCACGGGCAGGGGGGAACACCGGGGAGCTGTTTTTT. Its protein product is CASSSRAGGNTGELFF.

The CDR3 reads CSVVGTGAWGYTF. CDR3 coding DNA: TGCAGCGTCGTGGGGACAGGGGCGTGGGGCTACACCTTC. The J gene is TRBJ1-2, the V gene TRBV29-1, with 10 nucleotides matching TRBD1. CDR1 and CDR2 from the germline V gene are SQVTM and ANQGSEA. The CDR3 contains 13 residues. J lost 8 bases, V lost 6 bases, and 9 bases had no gene match.

The chain couples TRBV12-3 or TRBV12-4 to TRBJ1-5; maybe TRBD1 (5 bases). Trimming shortened V by 3 bases and J by 6 bases, and 9 bases separated the two germline ends. The CDR3 is made up of 13 amino acids. The CDR3 loop reads CASSLGLLQPQHF. Written as DNA, the CDR3 is TGTGCCAGCAGTTTGGGACTCCTTCAGCCCCAGCATTTT.

The chain joins TRBV15 to TRBJ2-3; TRBD1 aligns across 8 bases. Losses at the gene ends were 6 bases for V and 3 bases for J; bases not matched to a gene: 17. The CDR3 is made up of 18 amino acids. Looked up from germline, CDR1 is LNHNV and CDR2 is YYDKDF (reference sequence). The CDR3 DNA is TGTGCCACCAGTTCACGCAGGGGGCCCTATGGGGGGACAGATACGCAGTATTTT. The encoded protein is CATSSRRGPYGGTDTQYF.

This clone was picked up one time. The rearrangement links TRBV11-2 to TRBJ1-5; D gene ambiguous. The V gene lost 8 bases and the J gene lost 0 bases, with 11 bases spanning the gap. CDR1 is SGHAT and CDR2 is FQNNGV in the germline V gene. This CDR3 region has 14 residues. The CDR3 protein is CASSVSGSNQPQHF. CDR3 bases: TGTGCCAGCTCGGTCTCCGGTAGCAATCAGCCCCAGCATTTT.

The chain couples TRBV3-1 (or the pseudogene TRBV3-2) to TRBJ2-5, with 8 positions matching TRBD2. CDR1 is LGHDT and CDR2 is YNNKEL in the germline V gene (reference sequence). This CDR3 spans 15 amino acids. The V and J ends lost 0 bases and 5 bases, in that order; junction bases with no gene match: 5. CDR3 sequence: CASSQDSSGVETQYF. The CDR3 DNA follows: TGTGCCAGCAGCCAAGATAGTAGCGGGGTTGAGACCCAGTACTTC.

This chain uses TRBV6-5 with TRBJ1-5, with 10 bases lining up with TRBD1. Germline-derived CDR1 and CDR2 are MNHEY and SVGAGI. V gave up 6 bases and J gave up 4 bases; unmatched junction bases: 0. This CDR3 region has 13 residues. The CDR3 loop reads CASRDRGNQPQHF. As DNA, the CDR3 is TGTGCCAGCAGGGACAGGGGGAATCAGCCCCAGCATTTT.